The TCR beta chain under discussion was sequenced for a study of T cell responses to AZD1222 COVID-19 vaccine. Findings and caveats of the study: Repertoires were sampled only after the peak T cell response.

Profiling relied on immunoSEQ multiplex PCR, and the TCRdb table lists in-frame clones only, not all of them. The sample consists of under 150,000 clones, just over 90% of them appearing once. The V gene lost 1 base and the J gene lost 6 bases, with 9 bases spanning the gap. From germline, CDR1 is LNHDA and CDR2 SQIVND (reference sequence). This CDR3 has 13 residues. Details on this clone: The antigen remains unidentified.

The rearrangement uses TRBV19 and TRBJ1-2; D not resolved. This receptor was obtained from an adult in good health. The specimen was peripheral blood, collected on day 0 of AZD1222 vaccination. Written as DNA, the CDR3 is TGTGCCAGTAGTATAGCCCCAGAGGATGGCTACACCTTC. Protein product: CASSIAPEDGYTF.